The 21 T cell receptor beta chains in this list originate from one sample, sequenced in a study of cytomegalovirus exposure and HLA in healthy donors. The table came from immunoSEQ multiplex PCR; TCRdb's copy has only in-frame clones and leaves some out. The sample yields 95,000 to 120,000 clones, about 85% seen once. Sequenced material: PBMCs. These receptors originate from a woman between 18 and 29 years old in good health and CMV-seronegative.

The CDR3 DNA is TGTGCCAGCAGCTTATCAGGGCTCGAGCAGTACTTC. Translating gives CASSLSGLEQYF. This sequence joins TRBV13 and TRBJ2-7; D perhaps matches TRBD1 (5 bases). The CDR3 extends over 12 amino acids. Germline V gene sequence: CDR1 PRHDT, CDR2 FYEKMQ (reference sequence). The germline V and J ends were trimmed by 2 bases and 6 bases, with 8 bases remaining between them.

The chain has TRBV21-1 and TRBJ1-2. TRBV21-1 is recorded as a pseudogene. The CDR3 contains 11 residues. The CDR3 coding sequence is TGTGCCAGCAGCTTGTATTGTGGCTACACCTTC. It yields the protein CASSLYCGYTF.

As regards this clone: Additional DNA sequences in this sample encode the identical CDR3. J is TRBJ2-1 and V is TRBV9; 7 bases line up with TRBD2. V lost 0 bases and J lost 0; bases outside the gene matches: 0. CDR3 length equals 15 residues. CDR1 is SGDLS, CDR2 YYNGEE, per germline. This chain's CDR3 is CASSVAGGSYNEQFF. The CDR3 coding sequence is TGTGCCAGCAGCGTAGCGGGGGGCTCCTACAATGAGCAGTTCTTC. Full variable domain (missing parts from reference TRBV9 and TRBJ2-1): DSGVTQTPKHLITATGQRVTLRCSPRSGDLSVYWYQQSLDQGLQFLIQYYNGEERAKGNILERFSAQQFPDLHSELNLSSLELGDSALYFCASSVAGGSYNEQFFGPGTRLTVL.

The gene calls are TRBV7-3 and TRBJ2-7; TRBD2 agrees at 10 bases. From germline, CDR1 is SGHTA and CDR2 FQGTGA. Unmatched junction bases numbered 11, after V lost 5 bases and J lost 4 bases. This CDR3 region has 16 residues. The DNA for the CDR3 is TGTGCCAGCAGCGTGCCCCGGCCGGGACTAGCGTACGAGCAGTACTTC. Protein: CASSVPRPGLAYEQYF.

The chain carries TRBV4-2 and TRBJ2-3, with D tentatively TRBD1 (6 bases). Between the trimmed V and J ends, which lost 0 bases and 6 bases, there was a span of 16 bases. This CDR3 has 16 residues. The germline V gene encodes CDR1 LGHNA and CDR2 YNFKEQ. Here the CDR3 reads CASSQDPGVRGDTQYF. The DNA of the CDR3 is TGTGCCAGCAGCCAAGATCCCGGGGTCAGGGGCGATACGCAGTATTTT.

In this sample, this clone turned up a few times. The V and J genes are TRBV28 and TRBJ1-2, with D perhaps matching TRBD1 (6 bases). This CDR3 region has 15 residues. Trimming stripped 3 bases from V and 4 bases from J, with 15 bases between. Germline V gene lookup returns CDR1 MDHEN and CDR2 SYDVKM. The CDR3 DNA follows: TGTGCCAGCAGTTTGATGAGAACAGGGATCTATGGCTACACCTTC. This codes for CASSLMRTGIYGYTF.

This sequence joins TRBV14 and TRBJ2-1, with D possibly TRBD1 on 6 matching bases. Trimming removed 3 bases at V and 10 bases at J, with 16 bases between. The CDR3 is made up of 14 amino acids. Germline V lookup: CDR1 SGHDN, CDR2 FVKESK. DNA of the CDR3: TGTGCCAGCAGCCATCTATCGGGACACCTCGAGCAGTTCTTC. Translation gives CASSHLSGHLEQFF. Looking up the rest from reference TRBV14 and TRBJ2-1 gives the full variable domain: EAGVTQFPSHSVIEKGQTVTLRCDPISGHDNLYWYRRVMGKEIKFLLHFVKESKQDESGMPNNRFLAERTGGTYSTLKVQPAELEDSGVYFCASSHLSGHLEQFFGPGTRLTVL.

CDR3 nucleotides: TGCGCCAGCAGCCCCCCAGGAGCTAGCGGGGGACGTTACTACGAGCAGTACTTC. This sequence encodes CASSPPGASGGRYYEQYF. The chain recombines TRBV4-1 with TRBJ2-7; 10 bases map to TRBD2. Germline CDR1 reads MGHRA; CDR2 reads YSYEKL. Trimming cost V 4 bases and J 3 bases; bases outside gene matches: 15. The CDR3 contains 18 residues.

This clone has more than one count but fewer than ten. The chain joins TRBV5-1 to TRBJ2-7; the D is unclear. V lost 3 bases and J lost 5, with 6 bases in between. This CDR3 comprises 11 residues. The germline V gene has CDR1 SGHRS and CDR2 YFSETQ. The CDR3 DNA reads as TGCGCCAGCAGCTCTTCCCACGAGCAGTACTTC. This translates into CASSSSHEQYF. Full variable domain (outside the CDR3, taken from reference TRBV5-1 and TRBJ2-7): KAGVTQTPRYLIKTRGQQVTLSCSPISGHRSVSWYQQTPGQGLQFLFEYFSETQRNKGNFPGRFSGRQFSNSRSEMNVSTLELGDSALYLCASSSSHEQYFGPGTRLTVT.

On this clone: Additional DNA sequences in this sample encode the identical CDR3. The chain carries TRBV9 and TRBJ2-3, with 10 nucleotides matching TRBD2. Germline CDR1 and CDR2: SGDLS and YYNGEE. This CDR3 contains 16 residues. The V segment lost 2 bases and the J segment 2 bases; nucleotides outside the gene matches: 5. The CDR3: CASSVGLAGATDTQYF. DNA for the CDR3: TGTGCCAGCAGCGTCGGTCTAGCGGGGGCCACAGATACGCAGTATTTT. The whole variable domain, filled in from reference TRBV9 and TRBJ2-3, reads DSGVTQTPKHLITATGQRVTLRCSPRSGDLSVYWYQQSLDQGLQFLIQYYNGEERAKGNILERFSAQQFPDLHSELNLSSLELGDSALYFCASSVGLAGATDTQYFGPGTRLTVL.

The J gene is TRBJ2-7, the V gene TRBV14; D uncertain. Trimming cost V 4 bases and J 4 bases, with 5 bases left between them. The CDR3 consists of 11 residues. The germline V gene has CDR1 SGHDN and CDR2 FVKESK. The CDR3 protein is CASSLTYEQYF. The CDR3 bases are TGTGCCAGCAGCCTTACATACGAGCAGTACTTC.

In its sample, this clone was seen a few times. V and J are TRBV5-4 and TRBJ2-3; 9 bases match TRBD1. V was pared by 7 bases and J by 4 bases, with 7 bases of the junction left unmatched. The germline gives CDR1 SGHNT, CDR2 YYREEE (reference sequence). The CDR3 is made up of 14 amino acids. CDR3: CASYRQGVPDTQYF. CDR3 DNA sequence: TGTGCCAGCTACCGACAGGGGGTACCAGATACGCAGTATTTT.

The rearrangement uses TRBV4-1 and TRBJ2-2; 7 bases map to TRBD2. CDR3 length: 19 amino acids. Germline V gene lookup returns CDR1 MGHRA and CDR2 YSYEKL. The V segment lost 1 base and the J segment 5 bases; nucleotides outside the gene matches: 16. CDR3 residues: CASSQGLALTGGGTGELFF. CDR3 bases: TGCGCCAGCAGCCAAGGCCTCGCGCTGACGGGGGGTGGTACCGGGGAGCTGTTTTTT.

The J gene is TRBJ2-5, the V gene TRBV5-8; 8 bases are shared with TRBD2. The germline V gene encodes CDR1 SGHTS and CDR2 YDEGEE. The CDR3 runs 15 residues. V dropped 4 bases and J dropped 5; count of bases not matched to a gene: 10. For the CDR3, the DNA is TGTGCCAGCAGCCCGAGCGGGGGACAAGGGGAGACCCAGTACTTC. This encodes CASSPSGGQGETQYF.

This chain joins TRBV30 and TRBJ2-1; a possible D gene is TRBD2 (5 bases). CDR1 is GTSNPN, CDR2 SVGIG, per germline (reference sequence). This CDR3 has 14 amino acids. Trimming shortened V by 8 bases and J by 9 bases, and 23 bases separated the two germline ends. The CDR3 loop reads CAGQGPGKRGEQFF. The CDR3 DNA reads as TGTGCCGGCCAAGGACCCGGGAAACGGGGTGAGCAGTTCTTC.

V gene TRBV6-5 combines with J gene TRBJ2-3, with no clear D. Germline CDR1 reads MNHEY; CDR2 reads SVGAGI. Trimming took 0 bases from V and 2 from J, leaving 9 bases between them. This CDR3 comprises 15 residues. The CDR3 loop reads CASSYSLENTDTQYF. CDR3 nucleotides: TGTGCCAGCAGTTACTCTCTGGAGAACACAGATACGCAGTATTTT.

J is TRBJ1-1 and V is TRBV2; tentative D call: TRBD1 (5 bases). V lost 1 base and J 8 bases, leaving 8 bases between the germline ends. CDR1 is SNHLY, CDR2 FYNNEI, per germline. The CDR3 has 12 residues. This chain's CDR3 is CASSEVGQEAFF. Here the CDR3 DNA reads TGTGCCAGCAGTGAAGTGGGGCAGGAAGCTTTCTTT.

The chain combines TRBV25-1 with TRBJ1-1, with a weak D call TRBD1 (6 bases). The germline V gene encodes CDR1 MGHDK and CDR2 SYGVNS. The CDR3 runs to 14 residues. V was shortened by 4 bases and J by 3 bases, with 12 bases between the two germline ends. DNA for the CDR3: TGTGCCAGCAGTGCCAGACAGGTCGACACTGAAGCTTTCTTT. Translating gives CASSARQVDTEAFF.

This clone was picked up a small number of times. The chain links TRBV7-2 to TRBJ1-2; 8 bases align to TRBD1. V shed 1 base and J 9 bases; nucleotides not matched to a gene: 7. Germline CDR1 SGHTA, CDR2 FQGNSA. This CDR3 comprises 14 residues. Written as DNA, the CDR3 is TGTGCCAGCAGCTTAGATCAGGGGGCGAGGAGCTACACCTTC. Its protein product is CASSLDQGARSYTF.

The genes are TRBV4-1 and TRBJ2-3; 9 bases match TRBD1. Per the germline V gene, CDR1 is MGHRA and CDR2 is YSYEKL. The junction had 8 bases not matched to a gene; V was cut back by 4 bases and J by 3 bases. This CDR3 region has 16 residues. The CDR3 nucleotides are TGCGCCAGCAGCCTAGTGGACAGGGGCGGTACAGATACGCAGTATTTT. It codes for CASSLVDRGGTDTQYF.

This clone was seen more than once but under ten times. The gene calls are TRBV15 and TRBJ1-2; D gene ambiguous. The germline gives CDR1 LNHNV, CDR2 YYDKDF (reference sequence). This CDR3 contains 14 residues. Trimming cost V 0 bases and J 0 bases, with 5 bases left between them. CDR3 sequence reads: CATSRDLSNYGYTF. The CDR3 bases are TGTGCCACCAGCAGAGATCTCTCTAACTATGGCTACACCTTC.